The present entry profiles one TCR beta chain with its context. The ends were cut back, 0 bases at V and 1 base at J, with 13 bases in the middle. There are 16 residues in the CDR3. The germline V gene encodes CDR1 SGHRS and CDR2 YFSETQ. The sample belongs to a study of shared clonotypes between healthy human individuals. The table came from immunoSEQ multiplex PCR; TCRdb's copy has only in-frame clones and leaves some out. Of about 470,000 clones listed, around 79% are singletons. The V call is TRBV5-1, the J call TRBJ1-1; D unclear. This clonotype was sampled from a middle-aged woman in good health. Some clones in this sample may be carry-over from other donors' samples. Input material: PBMCs. This CDR3 reads CASSLVLDVKNTEAFF. The CDR3 DNA follows: TGCGCCAGCAGCTTGGTTCTGGACGTCAAGAACACTGAAGCTTTCTTT.